The TCR beta chain described here comes from a study of blood T cell repertoires in COVID-19. V gave up 1 base and J gave up 4 bases; unmatched junction bases: 11. CDR3 length: 19 residues. Germline V gene data show CDR1 as SGHNT and CDR2 as YENEEA. Clones were sequenced by immunoSEQ multiplex PCR, and TCRdb holds only the in-frame ones, with some missing. The data hold about 97,000 clones, with approximately 84% observed a single time. Sequenced material: peripheral blood. This receptor was identified in a man in his 70s with acute or convalescent COVID-19. This chain joins TRBV11-3 and TRBJ2-6; 9 bases fit TRBD1. For the CDR3, the DNA is TGTGCCAGCAGCTTAGTTTGCAGGGACAGGGTGTGGGGGGCCAACGTCCTGACTTTC. It is translated as CASSLVCRDRVWGANVLTF.